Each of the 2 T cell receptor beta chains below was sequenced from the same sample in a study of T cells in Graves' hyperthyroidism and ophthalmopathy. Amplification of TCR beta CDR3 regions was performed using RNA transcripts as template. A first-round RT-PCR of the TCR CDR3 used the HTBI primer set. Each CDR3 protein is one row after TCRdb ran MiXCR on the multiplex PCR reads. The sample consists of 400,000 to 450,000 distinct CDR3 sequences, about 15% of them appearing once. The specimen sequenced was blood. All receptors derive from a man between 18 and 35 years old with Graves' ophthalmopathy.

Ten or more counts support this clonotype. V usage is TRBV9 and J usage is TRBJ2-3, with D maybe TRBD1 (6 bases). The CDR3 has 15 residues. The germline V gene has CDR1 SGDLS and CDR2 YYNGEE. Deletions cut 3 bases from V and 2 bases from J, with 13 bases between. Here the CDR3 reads CASSGGRFSTDTQYF. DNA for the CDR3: TGTGCCAGCAGCGGGGGGCGATTTTCCACAGATACGCAGTATTTT.

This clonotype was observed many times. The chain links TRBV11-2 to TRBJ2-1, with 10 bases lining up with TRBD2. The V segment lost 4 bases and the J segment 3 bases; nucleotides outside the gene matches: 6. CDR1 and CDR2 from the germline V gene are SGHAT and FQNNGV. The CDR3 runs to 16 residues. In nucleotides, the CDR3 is TGTGCCAGCAGCTCCTGGACTAGCGGAAACTACAATGAGCAGTTCTTC. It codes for CASSSWTSGNYNEQFF.